This record concerns one T cell receptor (beta chain) sequence. Its antigen target is currently unknown. No base-level quality is on record; no much larger clone is a single base apart. Trimming leaves V shorter by 5 bases and J shorter by 11 bases, with the junction holding 15 bases beyond the gene matches. The germline V gene encodes CDR1 SGHTA and CDR2 FQGNSA. From its cysteine to its phenylalanine, the CDR3 spans 15 amino acids. Just CDR3 DNA is preserved here, 45 bases in frame from base 1. This entry belongs to a study of blood T cell repertoires in COVID-19 (dated by TCRdb to 2020 to 2022). For context, the study as a whole: Samples covering the acute and convalescent phases of COVID-19 were provided by collaborators in the United States, Italy and Spain. Deeply sampled blood TCRbeta repertoires from subjects exposed to, actively infected with, or recovered from COVID-19 were included in the dataset. The prospective study material was composed of cDNA or gDNA derived from T cells, B-cell-depleted T cells, or PBMCs. Nearly every sample came with metadata listing a de-identified subject ID, COVID-19 status, age in years and sex. Samples were obtained from the ongoing ImmuneRACE study (first 160 participants) and from 1,254 subjects provided by 6 global collaborators. The repertoires were released in a freely available public database meant as a resource for research on the immune response to SARS-CoV-2. HLA class I and class II types, where available, came from metadata supplied by the sample provider rather than from assay-based typing. Broad study findings and their caveats: How much clinical and demographic metadata was included differed by source and by participant, and the metadata was provided uncurated.

One collaborating source in Seattle enrolled patients during active infection and followed them longitudinally through the course of disease. Each collaborating institution followed its own protocols to collect whole blood in K2EDTA tubes. For TCRbeta analysis, collaborators shipped samples as frozen whole blood, isolated PBMCs, or DNA extracted from either of those sample types. The immunoSEQ Assay, a bias-controlled multiplex PCR, was used to amplify TCRbeta CDR3 regions from genomic DNA. Per the authors' processing: The number of nucleated cells in each sample was estimated from the amplification of reference gene primers within the assay. Sequence reads were collapsed and filtered to measure the absolute abundance of every unique TCRbeta CDR3 rearrangement. For each sample, productive Simpson clonality was calculated as the square root of Simpson's diversity index across productive rearrangements. The table was pulled from immuneACCESS by TCRdb, which kept in-frame rearrangements only. Such tables lose some clones; where checked, under half of the loss comes from unresolved V genes, and the rest has no known cause. For V, J and clone size, that table is used; D and trimming come from the DNA. Present in this sample are 270,000 or so clones, 85% to 90% of which were seen just once. The top ten hold approximately 2.1% of the sample.

The chain is encoded by TRBV7-2 joined to TRBJ1-3, with TRBD1 identical over 7 junction bases. The TCR sequence derives from a woman aged 60-75 years with COVID-19, enrolled during active disease. Sequencing was carried out using peripheral blood. The nucleotides read TGTGCCAGCAGCCCCGGGACAGCGGGGGAGCTCTCCATATATTTT. Translation gives CASSPGTAGELSIYF.